A selection of T cell receptor beta chains follows, all from one sample in a study of CD8+ T cells in alopecia areata. The method was immunoSEQ multiplex PCR; TCRdb's version includes in-frame clones alone and lacks a portion of them. The table records approximately 280,000 clones, nearly 60% of them present only once. This sample comprised CD4+ T cells sorted from blood, obtained at week 24, from a patient treated with tofacitinib. The receptors here all came from a human donor with alopecia areata. The CDR3 runs from the conserved cysteine through the conserved F or W. Fields, in order: J gene, V gene, clone size, D gene, CDR3 DNA, CDR3 protein. The D gene is left open where the match is weak. Some rows mark clone size as missing; the rest say once, few, many or name a class of expanded clone.

>TRBJ2-2|TRBV4-1|NA|TRBD1
TGCGCCAGCAGCCAACTCGGGACAGGGGTTGCCGGGGAGCTGTTTTTT
CASSQLGTGVAGELFF
>TRBJ1-5|TRBV4-2|NA|TRBD1
TGTGCCAGCAGCGGGACAGGGGAACAGCCCCAGCATTTT
CASSGTGEQPQHF
>TRBJ1-5|TRBV25-1|few|NA
TGTGCCAGCAGTGAAGGACGGGGTCAGCCCCAGCATTTT
CASSEGRGQPQHF
>TRBJ1-2|TRBV30|NA|NA
TGTGCCTGGAGTGACAAGGCCACTTGGGGCTACACCTTC
CAWSDKATWGYTF
>TRBJ2-7|TRBV28|few|NA
TGTGCCAGCAGCTTAGGGAAGGGACCCACCTACGAGCAGTACTTC
CASSLGKGPTYEQYF
>TRBJ1-2|TRBV2|NA|TRBD1
TGTGCCAGCAGTGAAGCGCTACAGGGGGCCCAATACACCTTC
CASSEALQGAQYTF
>TRBJ1-2|TRBV13|NA|TRBD1
TGTGCCAGCAGCCGGGACAGCTACTATGGCTACACCTTC
CASSRDSYYGYTF
>TRBJ2-7|TRBV27|NA|NA
TGTGCCAGCAGAGGCCCGGTGAGAAACGAGCAGTACTTC
CASRGPVRNEQYF
>TRBJ1-6|TRBV4-1|few|NA
TGCGCCAGCAGCCCCTATACAGGGCCCCTCCACTTT
CASSPYTGPLHF
>TRBJ2-2|TRBV30|NA|NA
TGTGCCTGGAGTGACAGGGCCGCCGGGGAGCTGTTTTTT
CAWSDRAAGELFF
>TRBJ2-3|TRBV6-5|NA|TRBD2
TGTGCCAGCAGTCAGCGGGGGGGCATAGATACGCAGTATTTT
CASSQRGGIDTQYF
>TRBJ2-1|TRBV7-9|NA|TRBD1
TGTGCCAGCAGCCGGGACAGGGGCACTTACAATGAGCAGTTCTTC
CASSRDRGTYNEQFF
>TRBJ2-5|TRBV7-8|NA|NA
TGTGCCAGCAGCTTAGAACCGGGGACGCAAGAGACCCAGTACTTC
CASSLEPGTQETQYF
>TRBJ1-1|TRBV29-1|NA|NA
TGCAGTGCCTATGAGGTACCTGAAGCTTTCTTT
CSAYEVPEAFF
>TRBJ1-1|TRBV5-4|NA|NA
TGTGCCAGCACCAGCGCTTTGGGGGAGAACACTGAAGCTTTCTTT
CASTSALGENTEAFF
>TRBJ2-7|TRBV5-1|NA|TRBD1
TGCGCCAGCAGCTTTGCGGACAGGCCATCCTACGAGCAGTACTTC
CASSFADRPSYEQYF
>TRBJ1-4|TRBV5-6|NA|NA
TGTGCCAGCAGCTTGAGATGGAGTAATGAAAAACTGTTTTTT
CASSLRWSNEKLFF
>TRBJ1-1|TRBV27|NA|NA
TGTGCCAGCAGTTTATCGTCTACCGAGGTCGGGAGCACTGAAGCTTTCTTT
CASSLSSTEVGSTEAFF